The entry below gives a single TCR beta chain sequence along with its context. The data derive from a study of blood T cell repertoires in COVID-19. Study-level background: COVID-19 samples collected from the United States, Italy and Spain covered acute and convalescent phases. Nucleic acid was either cDNA or gDNA, and it came from T cells, B-cell-depleted T cells, or PBMCs.

Only in-frame clones appear in the TCRdb table, and some are missing; sequencing was by immunoSEQ multiplex PCR. The sample has about 170,000 clones; about 80% are singletons. Trimming pared 3 bases from V and 0 bases from J, leaving 14 bases between. The CDR3 has 15 residues. The germline gives CDR1 DFQATT, CDR2 SNEGSKA (reference sequence). This TCR came from a woman of 80 years or more with acute or convalescent COVID-19. The J gene is TRBJ1-1, the V gene TRBV20-1, with a possible D match to TRBD1 (6 bases). The sequencing input was peripheral blood. As DNA, the CDR3 is TGCAGTGCTAGTTCTGGTTGGGGGCTGAACACTGAAGCTTTCTTT. Protein sequence: CSASSGWGLNTEAFF.